This TCR beta chain was found in a study of T cells in Graves' hyperthyroidism and ophthalmopathy. Amplified TCR beta CDR3 regions derived from RNA transcripts. The study used the HTBI primer set for a first-round RT-PCR of the TCR CDR3. One entry per CDR3 protein, called by TCRdb with MiXCR from the multiplex PCR reads. The sample gives under 750,000 distinct CDR3 sequences, approximately 19% of which show up once; 16% is in the top ten. The ends were cut back, 5 bases at V and 7 bases at J, with 15 bases in the middle. CDR1 and CDR2 (germline): SEHNR, FQNEAQ (reference sequence). CDR3 length: 14 residues.

Material for sequencing was blood. The chain carries TRBV7-9 and TRBJ2-1, with D hard to call. The receptor comes from a woman between 50 and 59 years old with Graves' hyperthyroidism that later progressed to Graves' ophthalmopathy. The CDR3 loop reads CASSGINGRNEQFF. CDR3 DNA: TGTGCCAGCAGCGGAATTAATGGGCGGAATGAGCAGTTCTTC.